The entry below describes one T cell receptor beta chain. Its antigen is unidentified. This sample is drawn from a study of shared clonotypes between healthy human individuals. Study at large: A couple of women and a few men aged 18 to 49 made up the donors. Study findings and constraints: Exclusively blood specimens were collected; tissue repertoires likely differ.

Naivety among CD8 cells was defined by CD45RO negativity and positive CCR7 selection, thereby excluding terminally differentiated effector memory CD45RA+ cells. Within Nashville, Tennessee resided all donors, each a Caucasian adult. The CDR3 sequence is 15 residues long. Germline CDR1 reads MDHEN; CDR2 reads SYDVKM. Trimming pared 5 bases from V and 4 bases from J, leaving 18 bases between. Genomic DNA from each subset was divided evenly over several immunoSEQ plates. The repertoire was sequenced with immunoSEQ multiplex PCR; TCRdb's copy has only in-frame clones and lacks some. The sample consists of approximately 840,000 clones, around 96% of them appearing once.

The chain carries TRBV28 and TRBJ2-7, with D possibly matching TRBD2 (6 bases). The sequencing input was naive CD8+ T cells sorted from blood. The TCR was taken from a man aged 25 to 40 in good health. CDR3 sequence reads: CASSAPRERGYEQYF. DNA of the CDR3: TGTGCCAGCAGTGCCCCCCGGGAGAGAGGGTACGAGCAGTACTTC.